One and the same sample provided the 2 T cell receptor beta chains below, sequenced in a study of identical twins. From the 5' RACE reads, TCRdb called clonotypes with MiXCR, one entry per CDR3 protein. The profile shows about 200,000 distinct CDR3 sequences, around 6.8% of them singletons. Another study also made use of these data, one on yellow fever vaccine responses in identical twins.

Material for sequencing was memory (CD45RO+) T cells sorted from blood. The receptors come from a woman between 18 and 29 years old in good health.

V and J are TRBV12-3 or TRBV12-4 and TRBJ1-4, with TRBD1 matching 7 bases. The CDR3 is made up of 15 amino acids. The V segment lost 5 bases and the J segment 8 bases; nucleotides outside the gene matches: 11. CDR3 bases: TGTGCCAGCAGTCTAACACTTCCGGACAGGGAAAAACTGTTTTTT. Translated, it gives CASSLTLPDREKLFF.

A few counts support this clonotype. The gene calls are TRBV20-1 and TRBJ2-7, with 8 bases that match TRBD1. The trim removed 2 bases at V and 4 bases at J, leaving 16 bases unmatched. The germline gives CDR1 DFQATT, CDR2 SNEGSKA (reference sequence). CDR3 length: 17 residues. The DNA for the CDR3 is TGCAGTGCTAGACCCCACAAGACGGACAGGGATTTGTACGAGCAGTACTTC. This sequence encodes CSARPHKTDRDLYEQYF.